Below are 26 T cell receptor beta chains sequenced from a single sample in a study of OX40 agonist ivuxolimab in advanced cancers. Assay used: immunoSEQ multiplex PCR; TCRdb lists only in-frame clones, some missing. Among approximately 60,000 clones listed, less than 90% were seen once. This specimen consisted of CD4+ or CD8+ T cells sorted from blood, obtained in a trial of the OX40 agonist ivuxolimab. Receptors were obtained from an adult with an advanced solid tumor such as melanoma, head and neck, liver or kidney cancer.

The chain uses TRBV5-1 and TRBJ2-4, with TRBD1 as a possible D gene (7 bases). The germline V gene encodes CDR1 SGHRS and CDR2 YFSETQ. The CDR3 extends over 15 amino acids. V dropped 3 bases and J dropped 6 bases, with 16 bases sitting between them. CDR3 sequence: CASSSNGQEGNIQYF. The CDR3 region has the DNA TGCGCCAGCAGCTCCAACGGACAGGAGGGAAACATTCAGTACTTC.

CDR3 sequence reads: CASKTGSPTNEKLFF. In DNA form, the CDR3 reads TGTGCCAGTAAAACAGGATCCCCAACTAATGAAAAACTGTTTTTT. V and J are TRBV19 and TRBJ1-4, with TRBD1 as a possible D gene (5 bases). CDR1 LNHDA and CDR2 SQIVND come from the germline V gene (reference sequence). V lost 7 bases and J 0 bases, leaving 12 bases between the germline ends. The CDR3 sequence is 15 residues long.

The rearrangement joins TRBV5-4 to TRBJ2-1; D call uncertain. The CDR3 is 11 residues long. The germline V gene encodes CDR1 SGHNT and CDR2 YYREEE (reference sequence). The V and J ends lost 2 bases and 9 bases respectively, with 6 bases between them. The CDR3 is CASSFRTEQFF. The CDR3 bases are TGTGCCAGCAGCTTTCGGACTGAGCAGTTCTTC.

The chain couples TRBV5-1 to TRBJ2-5, with 11 nucleotides matching TRBD1. Germline lookup yields CDR1 SGHRS and CDR2 YFSETQ. The J segment lost 5 bases and the V segment lost 4 bases, leaving 4 bases of the junction unmatched. This CDR3 is 14 amino acids long. Written as DNA, the CDR3 is TGCGCCAGCAGCATGGACAGGGGGCAGGAGACCCAGTACTTC. Translation: CASSMDRGQETQYF.

The rearrangement uses TRBV5-6 and TRBJ1-4, with D hard to call. Trimming removed 2 bases from V and 6 bases from J, with 8 bases in between. The CDR3 has 13 residues. Germline V gene data show CDR1 as SGHDT and CDR2 as YYEEEE. The CDR3 DNA follows: TGTGCCAGCAGCTTTTTGGACTATGAAAAACTGTTTTTT. It is translated as CASSFLDYEKLFF.

The chain has TRBV6-5 and TRBJ2-5; TRBD2 might be the D (6 bases). Trimming stripped 6 bases from V and 6 bases from J, with 20 bases between. Germline V CDR1 and CDR2: MNHEY, SVGAGI. The CDR3 loop spans 15 amino acids. The CDR3 protein is CASRGGDTGWKTQYF. The CDR3, as DNA: TGTGCCAGCAGGGGCGGGGATACGGGTTGGAAGACCCAGTACTTC.

The rearrangement joins TRBV29-1 to TRBJ1-1, with TRBD1 identical over 7 bases. The CDR3 has 14 residues. CDR1 and CDR2 (germline): SQVTM, ANQGSEA. J was trimmed by 3 bases and V by 4 bases; bases with no gene match: 8. The CDR3 protein is CSVVGAGQYTEAFF. The DNA for the CDR3 is TGCAGCGTTGTAGGGGCGGGACAGTACACTGAAGCTTTCTTT.

This clone was recorded only once. The chain has TRBV5-8 and TRBJ2-3; D not certain. This CDR3 has 13 residues. The germline V gene has CDR1 SGHTS and CDR2 YDEGEE. The V gene lost 0 bases and the J gene lost 4 bases, with 6 bases spanning the gap. CDR3 in amino acids: CASSLGHADTQYF. Written as DNA, the CDR3 is TGTGCCAGCAGCTTGGGTCACGCAGATACGCAGTATTTT.

The genes are TRBV5-4 and TRBJ2-7, with 14 bases fitting TRBD2. This CDR3 has 15 amino acids. Germline V lookup: CDR1 SGHNT, CDR2 YYREEE (reference sequence). Trimming removed 4 bases from V and 4 bases from J; junction bases left unmatched: 4. Here the CDR3 DNA reads TGTGCCAGCAGCGTGACTAGCGGGAGGGAGTACGAGCAGTACTTC. It yields the protein CASSVTSGREYEQYF.

The J gene is TRBJ1-5, the V gene TRBV5-1; tentatively, D is TRBD1 (5 bases). Between the trimmed V and J ends, which lost 3 bases and 7 bases, there was a span of 11 bases. CDR1 is SGHRS and CDR2 is YFSETQ in the germline V gene. This CDR3 has 13 residues. As DNA, the CDR3 is TGCGCCAGCAGCTCTTCGGAGGGGCAGCCCCAGCATTTT. Amino acid sequence: CASSSSEGQPQHF.

The rearrangement uses TRBV5-1 and TRBJ2-5; D is uncertain. The CDR3 spans 13 residues. Germline lookup yields CDR1 SGHRS and CDR2 YFSETQ. With 0 bases removed from V and 5 bases from J, the gap between germline ends came to 8 bases. CDR3 in DNA: TGCGCCAGCAGCTTGGGGGCATGGGAGACCCAGTACTTC. Its protein product is CASSLGAWETQYF. Full variable domain (rest looked up from reference TRBV5-1 and TRBJ2-5): KAGVTQTPRYLIKTRGQQVTLSCSPISGHRSVSWYQQTPGQGLQFLFEYFSETQRNKGNFPGRFSGRQFSNSRSEMNVSTLELGDSALYLCASSLGAWETQYFGPGTRLLVL.

V is TRBV6-5 and J is TRBJ1-1; possibly TRBD1 for D (5 bases). The V end lost 5 bases, the J end lost 4 bases, and 11 bases lay between the germline ends. The CDR3 is made up of 13 amino acids. Germline CDR1 reads MNHEY; CDR2 reads SVGAGI. The CDR3 coding sequence is TGTGCCAGCAGTCCGGGGCAGGGCACTGAAGCTTTCTTT. It yields the protein CASSPGQGTEAFF.

This clone has only one observation. The rearrangement links TRBV28 to TRBJ2-7; D is undetermined. The CDR3 is made up of 14 amino acids. Trimming cost V 1 base and J 3 bases, with 10 bases left between them. Looked up from germline, CDR1 is MDHEN and CDR2 is SYDVKM. The CDR3 coding sequence is TGTGCCAGCAGTTTATATAGGCCAGGCTACGAGCAGTACTTC. As protein: CASSLYRPGYEQYF.

CDR3 amino acids: CATSSQFQGRTILGAQHF. The CDR3, as DNA: TGTGCCACCAGCTCTCAATTCCAGGGCCGTACGATCTTGGGGGCCCAGCATTTT. The rearrangement joins TRBV15 to TRBJ1-5; perhaps TRBD1 as D (5 bases). This CDR3 contains 18 residues. Germline V CDR1 and CDR2: LNHNV, YYDKDF (reference sequence). Trimming took 5 bases from V and 11 from J, leaving 31 bases between them. The whole variable domain, filled in from reference TRBV15 and TRBJ1-5, reads DAMVIQNPRYQVTQFGKPVTLSCSQTLNHNVMYWYQQKSSQAPKLLFHYYDKDFNNEADTPDNFQSRRPNTSFCFLDIRSPGLGDTAMYLCATSSQFQGRTILGAQHFGDGTRLSIL.

The chain has TRBV4-2 and TRBJ2-7; D perhaps matches TRBD2 (7 bases). CDR3 length equals 14 residues. V was shortened by 2 bases and J by 6 bases, with 14 bases between the two germline ends. Germline CDR1 is LGHNA and CDR2 is YNFKEQ. This CDR3 reads CASSQMGGQGEQYF. CDR3 coding DNA: TGTGCCAGCAGCCAAATGGGGGGGCAGGGCGAGCAGTACTTC.

This chain links TRBV5-6 with TRBJ1-2; 11 bases are a match to TRBD1. CDR1 is SGHDT, CDR2 YYEEEE, per germline. CDR3 size: 14 residues. Losses at the gene ends were 4 bases for V and 7 bases for J; bases not matched to a gene: 6. The chain's CDR3 is CASSVGQGARGYTF. CDR3 in DNA: TGTGCCAGCAGCGTAGGACAGGGGGCGCGTGGCTACACCTTC.

The rearrangement joins TRBV19 to TRBJ1-2; 8 positions agree with TRBD1. Germline assignment: CDR1 LNHDA and CDR2 SQIVND (reference sequence). There are 18 residues in the CDR3. The V and J ends lost 5 bases and 1 base, in that order; junction bases with no gene match: 15. In nucleotides, the CDR3 is TGTGCCAGTAGTGTTCGGACAGGGAGGCCCCCCTATAACTATGGCTACACCTTC. This codes for CASSVRTGRPPYNYGYTF.

This sequence joins TRBV5-4 and TRBJ2-1; 7 bases are shared with TRBD2. This CDR3 is built from 15 residues. Germline V CDR1 and CDR2: SGHNT, YYREEE (reference sequence). J lost 5 bases, V lost 0 bases, and 5 bases had no gene match. CDR3 protein: CASSLDRGEHNEQFF. CDR3 nucleotides: TGTGCCAGCAGCTTGGACCGGGGGGAACACAATGAGCAGTTCTTC.

V is TRBV19 and J is TRBJ2-1; D gene ambiguous. CDR1 and CDR2 from the germline V gene are LNHDA and SQIVND (reference sequence). The CDR3 has 13 amino acids. V lost 7 bases to trimming and J lost 0 bases, with 7 bases between them. CDR3 nucleotides: TGTGCCAGTAACCCCAGCTCCTACAATGAGCAGTTCTTC. Translating gives CASNPSSYNEQFF.

The chain couples TRBV4-1 to TRBJ2-3; 12 bases are shared with TRBD2. CDR1 and CDR2 from the germline V gene are MGHRA and YSYEKL. CDR3 size: 17 residues. Trimming at V came to 0 bases and at J to 4 bases, leaving 5 bases not matched to a gene. This CDR3 reads CASSQEGRTSGADTQYF. The CDR3 region has the DNA TGCGCCAGCAGCCAAGAAGGAAGGACTAGCGGGGCAGATACGCAGTATTTT.

The V gene is TRBV7-9, the J gene TRBJ1-4; tentative D call: TRBD1 (5 bases). V lost 6 bases to trimming and J lost 5 bases, with 13 bases between them. The germline V gene has CDR1 SEHNR and CDR2 FQNEAQ (reference sequence). This CDR3 has 14 amino acids. CDR3 sequence reads: CASRQAGWNEKLFF. The CDR3 bases are TGTGCCAGCAGACAGGCGGGGTGGAATGAAAAACTGTTTTTT.

The chain is built from TRBV10-3 and TRBJ2-5, with 11 bases identical to TRBD2. The J call may be mistaken, given a closer DNA end match to TRBJ2-7. Germline CDR1 is ENHRY and CDR2 is SYGVKD. The CDR3 is 15 amino acids. CDR3 DNA: TGTGCCGTGCAAGCCGGGACTAGCGGTTACTACGAGCAGTACTTC. It is translated as CAVQAGTSGYYEQYF.

This clone has just one count. The chain carries TRBV28 and TRBJ2-7, with 11 bases matching TRBD1. Germline lookup yields CDR1 MDHEN and CDR2 SYDVKM. This CDR3 has 13 amino acids. V dropped 9 bases and J dropped 4; count of bases not matched to a gene: 5. The CDR3 is CASRTGGRYEQYF. CDR3 DNA sequence: TGTGCCAGTCGGACAGGGGGCAGGTACGAGCAGTACTTC.

The V gene is TRBV7-6, the J gene TRBJ1-4; D unclear. CDR1 is SGHVS and CDR2 is FNYEAQ in the germline V gene. The V gene lost 3 bases and the J gene lost 8 bases, with 13 bases spanning the gap. This CDR3 is built from 14 residues. The CDR3 nucleotides read TGTGCCAGCAGCTTGTTGACGGGATCGGAAAAACTGTTTTTT. Encoded protein: CASSLLTGSEKLFF.

The chain combines TRBV5-5 with TRBJ1-2; D remains unclear. CDR1 is SGHKS and CDR2 is YYEKEE in the germline V gene (reference sequence). CDR3 length: 13 residues. The ends were cut back, 3 bases at V and 3 bases at J, with 9 bases in the middle. In DNA form, the CDR3 reads TGTGCCAGCAGCTCTGACGCCTACTATGGCTACACCTTC. Translating it yields CASSSDAYYGYTF.

With regard to this clone: The same CDR3 can be traced to other DNA sequences in this sample. This chain links TRBV12-5 with TRBJ2-3, with D uncertain. Per the germline V gene, CDR1 is LGHNT and CDR2 is FRNRAP. CDR3 length: 13 amino acids. V was clipped by 3 bases and J by 3 bases, with 7 bases between them. The CDR3 reads CASGLARTDTQYF. The CDR3 nucleotides read TGTGCTAGTGGTTTAGCTAGGACAGATACGCAGTATTTT.